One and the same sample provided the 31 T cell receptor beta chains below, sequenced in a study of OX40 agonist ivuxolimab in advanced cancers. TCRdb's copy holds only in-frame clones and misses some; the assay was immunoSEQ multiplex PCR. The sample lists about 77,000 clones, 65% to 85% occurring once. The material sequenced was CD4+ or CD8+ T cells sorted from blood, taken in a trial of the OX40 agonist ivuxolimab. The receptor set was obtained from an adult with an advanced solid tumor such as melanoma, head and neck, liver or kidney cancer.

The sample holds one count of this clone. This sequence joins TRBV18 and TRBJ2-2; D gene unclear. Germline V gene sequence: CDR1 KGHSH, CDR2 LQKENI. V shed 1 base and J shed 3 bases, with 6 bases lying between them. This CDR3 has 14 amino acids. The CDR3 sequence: CASSPQWDTGELFF. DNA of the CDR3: TGTGCCAGCTCACCACAGTGGGACACCGGGGAGCTGTTTTTT.

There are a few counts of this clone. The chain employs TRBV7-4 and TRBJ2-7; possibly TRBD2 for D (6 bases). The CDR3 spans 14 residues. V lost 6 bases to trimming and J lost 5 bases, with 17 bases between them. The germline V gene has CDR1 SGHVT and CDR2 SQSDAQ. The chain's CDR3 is CASSLGGPGDEQYF. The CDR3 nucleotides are TGTGCCAGCAGTCTGGGGGGACCCGGCGACGAGCAGTACTTC.

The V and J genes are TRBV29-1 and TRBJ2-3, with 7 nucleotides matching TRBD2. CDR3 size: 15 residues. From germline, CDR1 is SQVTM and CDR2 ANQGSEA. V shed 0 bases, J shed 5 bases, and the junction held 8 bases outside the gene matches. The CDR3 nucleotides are TGCAGCGTTGAAGATGGGCTAGCGGTACAAGATACGCAGTATTTT. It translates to CSVEDGLAVQDTQYF.

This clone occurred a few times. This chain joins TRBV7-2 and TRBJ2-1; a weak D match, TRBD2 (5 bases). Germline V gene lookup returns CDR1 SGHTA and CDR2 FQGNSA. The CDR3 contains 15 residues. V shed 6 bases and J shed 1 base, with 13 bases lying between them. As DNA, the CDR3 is TGTGCCAGCAGGAGGGCCATCGGGTCCTACAATGAGCAGTTCTTC. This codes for CASRRAIGSYNEQFF. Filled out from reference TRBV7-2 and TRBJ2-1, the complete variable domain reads GAGVSQSPSNKVTEKGKDVELRCDPISGHTALYWYRQSLGQGLEFLIYFQGNSAPDKSGLPSDRFSAERTGGSVSTLTIQRTQQEDSAVYLCASRRAIGSYNEQFFGPGTRLTVL.

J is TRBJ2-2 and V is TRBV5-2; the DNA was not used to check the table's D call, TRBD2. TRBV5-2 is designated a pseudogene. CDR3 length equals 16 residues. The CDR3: CASSLAGIQNTGELFF. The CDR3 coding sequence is TGTGCCAGCAGCTTGGCCGGGATTCAGAACACCGGGGAGCTGTTTTTT.

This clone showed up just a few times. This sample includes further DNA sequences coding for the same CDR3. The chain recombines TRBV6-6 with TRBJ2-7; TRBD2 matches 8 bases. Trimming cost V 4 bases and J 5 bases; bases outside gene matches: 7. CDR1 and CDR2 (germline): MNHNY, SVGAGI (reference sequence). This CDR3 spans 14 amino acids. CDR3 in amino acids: CASSWVSGADEQYF. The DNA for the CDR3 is TGTGCCAGCAGTTGGGTTAGCGGGGCTGACGAGCAGTACTTC.

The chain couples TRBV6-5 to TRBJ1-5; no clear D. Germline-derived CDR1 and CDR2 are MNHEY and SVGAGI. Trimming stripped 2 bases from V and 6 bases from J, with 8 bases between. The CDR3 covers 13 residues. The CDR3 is CASSYRTGQPQHF. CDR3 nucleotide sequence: TGTGCCAGCAGTTACAGGACGGGTCAGCCCCAGCATTTT.

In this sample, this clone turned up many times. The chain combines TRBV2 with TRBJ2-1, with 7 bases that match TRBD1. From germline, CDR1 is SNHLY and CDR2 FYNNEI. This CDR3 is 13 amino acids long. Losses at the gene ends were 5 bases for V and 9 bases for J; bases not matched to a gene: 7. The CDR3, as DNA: TGTGCCAGCAGTCCGACAGGGAATCCTGAGCAGTTCTTC. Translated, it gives CASSPTGNPEQFF.

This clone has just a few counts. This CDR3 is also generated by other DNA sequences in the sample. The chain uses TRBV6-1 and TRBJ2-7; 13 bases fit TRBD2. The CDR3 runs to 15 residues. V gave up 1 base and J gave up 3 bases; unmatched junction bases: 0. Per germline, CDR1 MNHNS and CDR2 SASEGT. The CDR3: CASSEGTSGSYEQYF. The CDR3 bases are TGTGCCAGCAGTGAAGGGACTAGCGGGAGCTACGAGCAGTACTTC.

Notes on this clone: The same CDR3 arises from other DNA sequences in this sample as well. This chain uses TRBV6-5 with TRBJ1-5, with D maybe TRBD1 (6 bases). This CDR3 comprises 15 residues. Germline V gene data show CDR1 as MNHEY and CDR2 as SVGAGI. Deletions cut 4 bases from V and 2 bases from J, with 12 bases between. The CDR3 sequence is CASSLLGGGNQPQHF. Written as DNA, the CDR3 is TGTGCCAGCAGTTTACTGGGGGGCGGCAATCAGCCCCAGCATTTT.

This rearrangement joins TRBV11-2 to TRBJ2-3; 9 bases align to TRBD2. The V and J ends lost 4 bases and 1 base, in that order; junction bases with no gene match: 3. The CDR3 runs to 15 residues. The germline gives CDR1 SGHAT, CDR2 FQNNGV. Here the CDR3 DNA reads TGTGCCAGCAGCTCCTGGACTAGCGGCACAGATACGCAGTATTTT. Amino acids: CASSSWTSGTDTQYF.

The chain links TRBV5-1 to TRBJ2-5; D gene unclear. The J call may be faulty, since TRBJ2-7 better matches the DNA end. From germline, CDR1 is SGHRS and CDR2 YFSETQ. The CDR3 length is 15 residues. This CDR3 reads CASSSPGPVSYEQYF. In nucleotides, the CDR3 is TGCGCCAGCAGCTCCCCCGGGCCCGTCTCCTACGAGCAGTACTTC.

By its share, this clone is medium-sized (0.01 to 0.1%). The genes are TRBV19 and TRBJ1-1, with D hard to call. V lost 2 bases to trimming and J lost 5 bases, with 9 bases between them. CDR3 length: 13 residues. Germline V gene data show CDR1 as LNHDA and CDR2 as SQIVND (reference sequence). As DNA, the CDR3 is TGTGCCAGTAGTATATCTGGGCTAACTGAAGCTTTCTTT. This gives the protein CASSISGLTEAFF.

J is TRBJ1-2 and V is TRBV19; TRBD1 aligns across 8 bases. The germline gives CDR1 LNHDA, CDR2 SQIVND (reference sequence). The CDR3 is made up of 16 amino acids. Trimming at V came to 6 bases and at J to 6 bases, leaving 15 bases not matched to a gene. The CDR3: CASSINFLGQGHGYTF. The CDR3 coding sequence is TGTGCCAGTAGCATAAACTTCCTAGGACAGGGCCATGGCTACACCTTC.

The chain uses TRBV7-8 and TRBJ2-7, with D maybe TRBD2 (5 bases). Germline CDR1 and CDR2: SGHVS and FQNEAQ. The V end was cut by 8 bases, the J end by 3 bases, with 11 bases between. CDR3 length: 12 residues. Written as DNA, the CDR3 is TGTGCCAGCTCGAGGGAGTACTACGAGCAGTACTTC. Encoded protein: CASSREYYEQYF.

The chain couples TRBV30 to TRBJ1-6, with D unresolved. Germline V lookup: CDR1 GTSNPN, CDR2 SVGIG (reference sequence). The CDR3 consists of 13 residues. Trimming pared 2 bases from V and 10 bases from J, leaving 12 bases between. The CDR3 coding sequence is TGTGCCTGGAGTAATGCCGGGAACTCACCCCTCCACTTT. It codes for CAWSNAGNSPLHF. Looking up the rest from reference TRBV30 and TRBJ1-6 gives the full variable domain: SQTIHQWPATLVQPVGSPLSLECTVEGTSNPNLYWYRQAAGRGLQLLFYSVGIGQISSEVPQNLSASRPQDRQFILSSKKLLLSDSGFYLCAWSNAGNSPLHFGNGTRLTVT.

CDR3 bases: TGTGCCAGCAGCCCCGGACATGTCCACGAGCAGTACTTC. This gives the protein CASSPGHVHEQYF. The chain combines TRBV7-8 with TRBJ2-7, with a possible D match to TRBD1 (5 bases). Looked up from germline, CDR1 is SGHVS and CDR2 is FQNEAQ. This CDR3 spans 13 amino acids. The V end lost 5 bases, the J end lost 5 bases, and 13 bases lay between the germline ends.

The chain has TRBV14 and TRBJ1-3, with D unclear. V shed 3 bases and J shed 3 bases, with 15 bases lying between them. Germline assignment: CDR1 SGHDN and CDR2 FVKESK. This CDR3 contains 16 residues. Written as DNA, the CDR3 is TGTGCCAGCAGCCACGTCCCCGGACGCAGTGGAAACACCATATATTTT. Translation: CASSHVPGRSGNTIYF.

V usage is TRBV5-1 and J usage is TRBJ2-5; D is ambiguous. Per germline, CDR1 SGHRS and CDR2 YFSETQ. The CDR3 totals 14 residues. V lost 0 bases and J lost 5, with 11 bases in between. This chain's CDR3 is CASSLAQNGETQYF. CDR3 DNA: TGCGCCAGCAGCTTGGCCCAGAACGGGGAGACCCAGTACTTC.

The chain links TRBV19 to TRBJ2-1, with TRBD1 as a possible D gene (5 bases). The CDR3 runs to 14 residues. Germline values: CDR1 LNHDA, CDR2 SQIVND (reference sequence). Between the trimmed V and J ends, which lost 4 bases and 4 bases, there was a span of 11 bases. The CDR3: CASSTGQDYNEQFF. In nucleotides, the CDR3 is TGTGCCAGTAGTACAGGACAAGATTACAATGAGCAGTTCTTC.

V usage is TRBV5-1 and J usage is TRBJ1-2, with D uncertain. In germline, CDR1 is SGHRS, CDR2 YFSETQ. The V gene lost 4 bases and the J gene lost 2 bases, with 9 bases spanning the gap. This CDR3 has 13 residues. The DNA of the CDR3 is TGCGCCAGCAGCGTCGGGCACAACTATGGCTACACCTTC. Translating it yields CASSVGHNYGYTF.

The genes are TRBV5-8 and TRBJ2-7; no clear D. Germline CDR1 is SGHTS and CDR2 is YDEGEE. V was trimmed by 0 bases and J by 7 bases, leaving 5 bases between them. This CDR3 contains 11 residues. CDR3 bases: TGTGCCAGCAGCTTGGAACAGGAGCAGTACTTC. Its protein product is CASSLEQEQYF.

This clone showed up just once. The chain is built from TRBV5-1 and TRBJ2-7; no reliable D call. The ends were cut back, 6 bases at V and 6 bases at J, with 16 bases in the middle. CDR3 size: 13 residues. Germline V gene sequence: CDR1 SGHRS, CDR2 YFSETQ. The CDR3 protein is CASTDHSKGEQYF. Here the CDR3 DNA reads TGCGCCAGCACAGACCATTCCAAGGGCGAGCAGTACTTC. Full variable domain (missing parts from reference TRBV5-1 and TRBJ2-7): KAGVTQTPRYLIKTRGQQVTLSCSPISGHRSVSWYQQTPGQGLQFLFEYFSETQRNKGNFPGRFSGRQFSNSRSEMNVSTLELGDSALYLCASTDHSKGEQYFGPGTRLTVT.

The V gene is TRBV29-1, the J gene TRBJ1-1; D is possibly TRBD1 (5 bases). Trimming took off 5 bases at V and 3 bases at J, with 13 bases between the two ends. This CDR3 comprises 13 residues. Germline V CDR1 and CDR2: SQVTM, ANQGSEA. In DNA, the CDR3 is TGCAGCGTTCGCAAGACAGTCGACACTGAAGCTTTCTTT. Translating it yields CSVRKTVDTEAFF.

The CDR3 bases are TGTGCCAGCAGCAGCGGGCAAAGCGAAGCTTTCTTT. Translation gives CASSSGQSEAFF. The gene calls are TRBV5-4 and TRBJ1-1; D remains unclear. This CDR3 contains 12 residues. Germline V gives CDR1 SGHNT, CDR2 YYREEE (reference sequence). Between the trimmed V and J ends, which lost 4 bases and 8 bases, there was a span of 12 bases.

Written as DNA, the CDR3 is TGTGCCAGCAGCCAAGAAGGGTCCTCCTCTGGAAACACCATATATTTT. Translated: CASSQEGSSSGNTIYF. The chain carries TRBV4-2 and TRBJ1-3; no definite D call. The CDR3 is 16 amino acids. V dropped 0 bases and J dropped 0 bases, with 9 bases sitting between them. In germline, CDR1 is LGHNA, CDR2 YNFKEQ.

CDR3 protein: CASGRTGGPPGEQYF. The DNA of the CDR3 is TGTGCCAGCGGCCGAACAGGGGGACCTCCCGGGGAGCAGTACTTC. This sequence joins TRBV27 and TRBJ2-7; 8 nucleotides agree with TRBD1. With V trimmed by 8 bases and J by 7 bases, 16 bases remained unmatched. Germline V gene data show CDR1 as MNHEY and CDR2 as SMNVEV (reference sequence). The CDR3 contains 15 residues.

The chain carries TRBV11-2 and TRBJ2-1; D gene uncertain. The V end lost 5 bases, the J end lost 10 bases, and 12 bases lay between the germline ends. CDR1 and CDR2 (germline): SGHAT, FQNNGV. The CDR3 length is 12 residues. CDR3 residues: CASSHEVGEQFF. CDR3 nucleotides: TGTGCCAGCAGCCACGAGGTTGGGGAGCAGTTCTTC.

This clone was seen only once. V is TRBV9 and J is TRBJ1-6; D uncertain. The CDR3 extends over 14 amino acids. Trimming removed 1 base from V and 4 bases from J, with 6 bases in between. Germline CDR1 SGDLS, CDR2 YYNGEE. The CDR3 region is CASSVNLYNSPLHF. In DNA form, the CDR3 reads TGTGCCAGCAGCGTAAATTTATATAATTCACCCCTCCACTTT.

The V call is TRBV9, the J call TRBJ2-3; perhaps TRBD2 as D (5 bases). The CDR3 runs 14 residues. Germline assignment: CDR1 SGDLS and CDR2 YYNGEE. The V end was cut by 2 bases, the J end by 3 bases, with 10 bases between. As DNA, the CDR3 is TGTGCCAGCAGCGTGTTTGGCGGGACAGATACGCAGTATTTT. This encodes CASSVFGGTDTQYF.

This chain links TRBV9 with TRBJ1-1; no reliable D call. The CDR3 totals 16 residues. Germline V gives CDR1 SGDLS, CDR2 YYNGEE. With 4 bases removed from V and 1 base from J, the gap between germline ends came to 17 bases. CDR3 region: CASSPRGQNSNTEAFF. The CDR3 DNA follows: TGTGCCAGCAGCCCTCGTGGCCAGAATTCGAACACTGAAGCTTTCTTT.